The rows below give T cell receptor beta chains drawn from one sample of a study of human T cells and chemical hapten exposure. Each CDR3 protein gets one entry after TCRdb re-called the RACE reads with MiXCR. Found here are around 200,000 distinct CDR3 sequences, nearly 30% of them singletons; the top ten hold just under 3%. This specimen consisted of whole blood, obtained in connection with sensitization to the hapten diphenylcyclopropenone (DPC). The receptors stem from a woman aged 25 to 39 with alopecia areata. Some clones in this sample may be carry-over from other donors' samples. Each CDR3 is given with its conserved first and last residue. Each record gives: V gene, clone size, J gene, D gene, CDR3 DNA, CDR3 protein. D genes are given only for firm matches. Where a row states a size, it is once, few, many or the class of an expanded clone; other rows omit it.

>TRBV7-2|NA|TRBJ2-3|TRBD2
TGTGCCAGCAGCTTATGGACTAGCGGAGGGGGGGGGCGCACAGATACGCAGTATTTT
CASSLWTSGGGGRTDTQYF
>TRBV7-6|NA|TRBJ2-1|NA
TGTGCCAGCAGCTTAAAGGGTGGTGAGCAGTTCTTC
CASSLKGGEQFF
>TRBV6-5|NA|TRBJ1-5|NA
TGTGCCAGCAGTTACGACAGCAATCAGCCCCAGCATTTT
CASSYDSNQPQHF
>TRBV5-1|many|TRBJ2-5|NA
TGCGCCAGCAGCTTGGGGACTCAAGAGACCCAGTACTTC
CASSLGTQETQYF
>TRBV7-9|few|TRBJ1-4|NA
TGTGCCAGCAGCTTGACAACAACTAATGAAAAACTGTTTTTT
CASSLTTTNEKLFF
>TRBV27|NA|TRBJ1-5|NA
TGTGCCAGCAGCTACGGGACACCCGATCAGCCCCAGCATTTT
CASSYGTPDQPQHF
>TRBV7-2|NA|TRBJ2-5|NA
TGTGCCAGCAGCCCCAGTGATTGGGAGACCCAGTACTTC
CASSPSDWETQYF
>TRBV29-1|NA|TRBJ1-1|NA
TGCAGCGTCCGACTTGTGGGGCAGGAAGCTTTCTTT
CSVRLVGQEAFF
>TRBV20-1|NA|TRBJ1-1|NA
TGCAGTGCTAGAGATGGGAGGCGGGTTTCTGAAGCTTTCTTT
CSARDGRRVSEAFF
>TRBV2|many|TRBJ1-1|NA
TGTGCCAGCACCATGACAGGTGTGAACACTGAAGCTTTCTTT
CASTMTGVNTEAFF
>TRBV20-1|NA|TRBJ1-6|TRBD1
TGCAGTGCTAGAGAGGGGGGACAGGGGTGGAATTCACCCCTCCACTTT
CSAREGGQGWNSPLHF
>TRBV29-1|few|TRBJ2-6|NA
TGCAGCGCCCTCTCTGGGGCCAACGTCCTGACTTTC
CSALSGANVLTF
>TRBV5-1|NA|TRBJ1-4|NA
TGCGCCAGCAGCCCCGGGACGGCGGAAGAAAAACTGTTTTTT
CASSPGTAEEKLFF
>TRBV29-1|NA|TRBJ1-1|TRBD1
TGCAGCGCCGCCAGGACAGGAGCGAACACTGAAGCTTTCTTT
CSAARTGANTEAFF
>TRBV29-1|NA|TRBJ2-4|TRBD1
TGCAGCGTTGGGGGACAGGAAGGGAACATTCAGTACTTC
CSVGGQEGNIQYF
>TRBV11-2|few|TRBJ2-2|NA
TGTGCCAGCAGCTCAGACAGAGCTTTTACCGGGGAGCTGTTTTTT
CASSSDRAFTGELFF
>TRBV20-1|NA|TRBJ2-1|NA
TGCAGTGCTAGCCCCTTGAGCGGATTCAATGAGCAGTTCTTC
CSASPLSGFNEQFF
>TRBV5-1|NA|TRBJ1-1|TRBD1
TGCGCCAGCAGCCCGGGACAGGGAATTCTGACTGAAGCTTTCTTT
CASSPGQGILTEAFF
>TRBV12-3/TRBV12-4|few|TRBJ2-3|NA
TGTGCCAGCACCAACAGGGCTTGGGGAACAGATACGCAGTATTTT
CASTNRAWGTDTQYF
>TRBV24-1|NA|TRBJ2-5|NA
TGTGCCACCAGTGAGGGCGGGCAAGAGACCCAGTACTTC
CATSEGGQETQYF
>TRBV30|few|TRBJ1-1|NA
TGTGCCTGGAGTGTACGAGGGGATACTGAAGCTTTCTTT
CAWSVRGDTEAFF
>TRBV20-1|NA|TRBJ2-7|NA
TGCAGTGCTAGAGATCACAAGGGCGACGAGCAGTACTTC
CSARDHKGDEQYF